This T cell receptor (beta chain) was captured by sequencing in a study of OX40 agonist ivuxolimab in advanced cancers. General study results and limits: Certain nonresponders likewise exhibited a low normalized T-cell clonal expansion.

Some clones are missing from TCRdb's copy, which holds only in-frame ones; the method was immunoSEQ multiplex PCR. The repertoire holds about 30,000 clones, with 70% to 80% as singletons. Note on this clone: Antigen specificity is unknown.

The specimen comprised CD4+ or CD8+ T cells sorted from blood, sampled in a trial of the OX40 agonist ivuxolimab. The TCR sequence derives from an adult with an advanced solid tumor such as melanoma, head and neck, liver or kidney cancer.

DNA for the CDR3: TGTGCCAGCAGTGAATTTGGAACAGGGAGTCCGTGGAGCGAAAAACTGTTTTTT. Protein product: CASSEFGTGSPWSEKLFF. The chain is built from TRBV6-1 and TRBJ1-4; tentative D call: TRBD1 (6 bases). Trimming shortened V by 2 bases and J by 8 bases, and 24 bases separated the two germline ends. The V gene's germline CDR1 is MNHNS and CDR2 SASEGT. CDR3 size: 18 residues.